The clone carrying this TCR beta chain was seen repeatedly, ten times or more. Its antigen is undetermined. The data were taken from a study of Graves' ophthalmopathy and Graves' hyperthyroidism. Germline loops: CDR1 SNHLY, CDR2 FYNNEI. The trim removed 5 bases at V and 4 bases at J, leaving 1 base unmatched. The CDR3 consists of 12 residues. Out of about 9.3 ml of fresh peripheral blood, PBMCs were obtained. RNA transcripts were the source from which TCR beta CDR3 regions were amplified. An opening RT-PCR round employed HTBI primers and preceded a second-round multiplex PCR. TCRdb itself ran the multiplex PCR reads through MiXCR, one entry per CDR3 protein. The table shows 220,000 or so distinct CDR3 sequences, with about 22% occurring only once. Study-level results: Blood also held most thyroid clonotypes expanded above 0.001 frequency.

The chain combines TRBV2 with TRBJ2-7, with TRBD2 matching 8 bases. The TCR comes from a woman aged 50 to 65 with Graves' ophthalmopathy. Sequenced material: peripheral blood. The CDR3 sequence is CASSRLAYEQYF. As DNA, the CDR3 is TGTGCCAGCAGTAGACTAGCGTACGAGCAGTACTTC.